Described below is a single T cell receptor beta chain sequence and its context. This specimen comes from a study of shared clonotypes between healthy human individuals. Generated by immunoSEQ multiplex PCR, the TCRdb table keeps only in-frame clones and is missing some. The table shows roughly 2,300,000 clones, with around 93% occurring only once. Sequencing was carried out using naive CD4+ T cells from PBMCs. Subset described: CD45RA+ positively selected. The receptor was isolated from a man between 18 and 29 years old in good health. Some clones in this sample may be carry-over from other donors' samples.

The CDR3 sequence is CASSQGISTDTQYF. As DNA, the CDR3 is TGCGCCAGCAGCCAAGGCATATCCACAGATACGCAGTATTTT. The chain links TRBV4-3 to TRBJ2-3, with D uncertain. Trimming cost V 1 base and J 2 bases, with 7 bases left between them. Germline V lookup: CDR1 LGHNA, CDR2 YSLEER. The CDR3 is 14 amino acids.